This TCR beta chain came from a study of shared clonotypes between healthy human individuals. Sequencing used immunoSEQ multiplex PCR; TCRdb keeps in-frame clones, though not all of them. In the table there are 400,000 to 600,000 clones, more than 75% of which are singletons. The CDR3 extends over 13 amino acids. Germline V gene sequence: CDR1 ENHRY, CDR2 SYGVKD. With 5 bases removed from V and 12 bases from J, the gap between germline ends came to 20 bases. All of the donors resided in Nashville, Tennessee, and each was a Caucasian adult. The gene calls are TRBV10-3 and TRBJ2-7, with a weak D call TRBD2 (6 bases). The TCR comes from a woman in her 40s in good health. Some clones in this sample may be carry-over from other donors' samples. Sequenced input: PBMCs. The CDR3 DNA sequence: TGTGCCATCAGTCGCGGGGTGGCAGGCGCTGGGTACTTC. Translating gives CAISRGVAGAGYF.